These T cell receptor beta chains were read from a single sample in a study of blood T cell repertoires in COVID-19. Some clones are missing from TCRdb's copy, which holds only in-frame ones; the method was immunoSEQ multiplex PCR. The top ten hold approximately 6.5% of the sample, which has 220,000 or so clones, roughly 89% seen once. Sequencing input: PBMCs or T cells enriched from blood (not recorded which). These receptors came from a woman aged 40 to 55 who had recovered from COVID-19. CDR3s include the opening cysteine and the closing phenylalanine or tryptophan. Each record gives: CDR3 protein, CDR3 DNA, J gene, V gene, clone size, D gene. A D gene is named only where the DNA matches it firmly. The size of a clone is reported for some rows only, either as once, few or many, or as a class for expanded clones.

CASSLFGTDPYEQYF	TGTGCCAGCAGCTTATTCGGGACTGATCCTTACGAGCAGTACTTC	TRBJ2-7	TRBV7-2	once	NA
CASSLDKTGAFF	TGTGCCAGCAGCTTAGATAAGACAGGGGCTTTCTTT	TRBJ1-1	TRBV7-9	NA	TRBD1
CASGLMGGTEAFF	TGTGCTAGTGGTTTAATGGGAGGGACTGAAGCTTTCTTT	TRBJ1-1	TRBV12-5	NA	NA
CASSLRRAGGYTF	TGTGCCAGCAGCCTCCGGAGGGCGGGTGGCTACACCTTC	TRBJ1-2	TRBV3-1/TRBV3-2	NA	NA
CASSIDRSRGNGYTF	TGTGCCAGTAGTATAGATCGGTCCAGGGGTAACGGCTACACCTTC	TRBJ1-2	TRBV19	few	NA
CASSQDDRLGAQYF	TGTGCCAGCAGCCAAGATGACCGCCTCGGGGCCCAGTACTTC	TRBJ2-5	TRBV4-2	few	NA
CASSLSLAVQSEQYF	TGTGCCAGCAGTTTAAGTCTAGCAGTCCAATCCGAGCAGTACTTC	TRBJ2-7	TRBV27	NA	NA
CASSSQVGTVAGDTQYF	TGTGCCAGCAGCTCCCAGGTTGGGACAGTGGCAGGAGATACGCAGTATTTT	TRBJ2-3	TRBV7-2	NA	TRBD1
CASSRDYGADTQYF	TGTGCCAGCAGTCGGGACTATGGCGCAGATACGCAGTATTTT	TRBJ2-3	TRBV27	NA	TRBD2
CASSPAGAQPQHF	TGTGCCAGCAGCCCTGCAGGGGCTCAGCCCCAGCATTTT	TRBJ1-5	TRBV11-2	NA	NA
CASKTNGERIGNIQYF	TGTGCCAGTAAAACTAACGGGGAGAGGATAGGAAACATTCAGTACTTC	TRBJ2-4	TRBV19	NA	NA
CASSRQTEAFF	TGTGCCAGCAGCCGTCAGACTGAAGCTTTCTTT	TRBJ1-1	TRBV6-5	NA	NA
CASSPRQGVNTEAFF	TGTGCCAGCTCACCAAGACAGGGGGTGAACACTGAAGCTTTCTTT	TRBJ1-1	TRBV18	NA	TRBD1
CAWSVFGPSEAFF	TGTGCCTGGAGTGTATTTGGGCCCAGTGAAGCTTTCTTT	TRBJ1-1	TRBV30	NA	NA
CASNYRVEETQYF	TGTGCCAGCAATTACAGGGTTGAAGAGACCCAGTACTTC	TRBJ2-5	TRBV28	NA	NA
CASSPSRGSEQYF	TGTGCCAGCAGTCCGAGTAGAGGCTCCGAGCAGTACTTC	TRBJ2-7	TRBV12-3/TRBV12-4	once	NA
CASSVEREGDTQYF	TGTGCCAGCAGCGTAGAGCGGGAGGGTGATACGCAGTATTTT	TRBJ2-3	TRBV9	few	TRBD2
CASSFTGTSGRGEQFF	TGTGCCAGCAGCTTTACCGGGACTAGCGGGAGAGGTGAGCAGTTCTTC	TRBJ2-1	TRBV7-2	NA	TRBD2
CASSLDLTGWSEQYF	TGCGCCAGCAGCTTGGACCTAACGGGATGGAGCGAGCAGTACTTC	TRBJ2-7	TRBV5-1	NA	NA
CASSATQVNTEAFF	TGCGCCAGCAGCGCCACACAGGTGAACACTGAAGCTTTCTTT	TRBJ1-1	TRBV5-1	few	NA
CASSQGTGGNTEAFF	TGTGCCAGCTCACAGGGGACGGGGGGGAACACTGAAGCTTTCTTT	TRBJ1-1	TRBV18	once	NA
CASSLGGGNQPQHF	TGTGCCAGCAGCTTAGGCGGGGGCAATCAGCCCCAGCATTTT	TRBJ1-5	TRBV7-2	NA	NA
CASSLASLRPNTEAFF	TGTGCCAGCAGCTTGGCTTCTCTACGCCCGAACACTGAAGCTTTCTTT	TRBJ1-1	TRBV5-4	NA	NA
CASSESVVSSGNTIYF	TGCGCCAGCAGCGAGAGCGTCGTCAGCTCTGGAAACACCATATATTTT	TRBJ1-3	TRBV5-1	NA	NA
CASSPVAGPYEQYF	TGTGCCAGCTCACCAGTAGCGGGTCCCTACGAGCAGTACTTC	TRBJ2-7	TRBV18	NA	TRBD2
CASSFDRDEKLFF	TGTGCCAGCAGTTTTGACAGGGATGAAAAACTGTTTTTT	TRBJ1-4	TRBV12-3/TRBV12-4	NA	TRBD1
CASRLSDGSSEAFF	TGCGCCAGCAGACTATCCGACGGTTCGAGTGAAGCTTTCTTT	TRBJ1-1	TRBV5-1	NA	NA
CAWSRGAFSNQPQHF	TGTGCCTGGAGCCGGGGGGCATTTAGCAATCAGCCCCAGCATTTT	TRBJ1-5	TRBV30	NA	NA
CASSFDISGELFF	TGTGCCAGCAGCTTTGACATTTCCGGGGAGCTGTTTTTT	TRBJ2-2	TRBV7-9	NA	NA